This T cell receptor (beta chain) was observed in a study of blood T cell repertoires in COVID-19. The V end lost 1 base, the J end lost 3 bases, and 6 bases lay between the germline ends. The CDR3 runs to 12 residues. The germline V gene has CDR1 GTSNPN and CDR2 SVGIG (reference sequence). This table comes from immunoSEQ multiplex PCR, and its TCRdb copy is limited to in-frame clones, with some not included. The sample gives about 220,000 clones, about three quarters of which show up once; around 7.3% is in the top ten. The source of this sequence is a woman aged 70 to 79 with acute or convalescent COVID-19. The sequenced sample consisted of peripheral blood. V and J are TRBV30 and TRBJ1-2; D call uncertain. The CDR3 nucleotides are TGTGCCTGGAGTGACAGATACTATGGCTACACCTTC. Protein: CAWSDRYYGYTF.